This T cell receptor beta chain was sequenced during a study of cytomegalovirus exposure and HLA in healthy donors. Study results and limitations: Most likely, a cluster of highly shared sequence variants arose as a sequencing artifact.

On this clone itself: Antigen: not known.

CDR1 is SGDLS, CDR2 YYNGEE, per germline. CDR3 length: 15 amino acids. The V and J ends lost 4 bases and 0 bases, in that order; junction bases with no gene match: 3. Researchers ran the PCR with 60 Vbeta and 13 Jbeta primers. Authors' data handling: Around 9.9 million shared chains were among the approximately 87 million unique TCR beta chains that a later analysis counted. TCRdb's copy holds only in-frame clones and misses some; the assay was immunoSEQ multiplex PCR. The V and J calls and clone size were taken over from that table, and D and trimming were inferred from the DNA. The sample lists about 170,000 clones, 75% to 90% occurring once.

Sample: PBMCs. The TCR comes from a male donor in good health and CMV-seronegative. V usage is TRBV9 and J usage is TRBJ2-2; 7 bases are a match to TRBD2. The CDR3 sequence: CASSKAGTNTGELFF. The CDR3 nucleotides read TGTGCCAGCAGCAAAGCGGGGACGAACACCGGGGAGCTGTTTTTT.